The 30 T cell receptor beta chains reported below all come from one sample, sequenced in a study of blood T cell repertoires in COVID-19. The method was immunoSEQ multiplex PCR; TCRdb's version includes in-frame clones alone and lacks a portion of them. The sample carries some 180,000 clones, approximately 85% recorded once. Source material: peripheral blood. All receptors derive from a woman aged 80 or older with COVID-19, enrolled during active disease.

This clone appeared a few times. This rearrangement joins TRBV27 to TRBJ1-1; 9 bases map to TRBD1. The CDR3 loop spans 13 amino acids. V shed 2 bases, J shed 8 bases, and the junction held 3 bases outside the gene matches. Germline V gene sequence: CDR1 MNHEY, CDR2 SMNVEV (reference sequence). The CDR3: CASSLGTGTEAFF. CDR3 sequence (DNA): TGTGCCAGCAGTTTAGGGACAGGGACCGAAGCTTTCTTT.

The CDR3, as DNA: TGTGCCAGCACCACTAGCGGGGACTACAATGAGCAGTTCTTC. Residues: CASTTSGDYNEQFF. The chain has TRBV9 and TRBJ2-1, with 10 bases lining up with TRBD2. This CDR3 is 14 amino acids long. Germline CDR1 is SGDLS and CDR2 is YYNGEE. V gave up 6 bases and J gave up 3 bases; unmatched junction bases: 3.

This clone was seen only a few times. At the DNA level, this CDR3 is encoded by other sequences in the same sample as well. The V gene is TRBV27, the J gene TRBJ2-7; D may be TRBD1 (8 bases). Germline values: CDR1 MNHEY, CDR2 SMNVEV (reference sequence). The length of the CDR3 is 14 residues. V was shortened by 3 bases and J by 4 bases, with 13 bases between the two germline ends. CDR3 coding DNA: TGTGCCAGCAGTTTTAACAGGGGGGGATACGAGCAGTACTTC. It specifies CASSFNRGGYEQYF.

This chain uses TRBV4-2 with TRBJ2-3; D not certain. V was shortened by 0 bases and J by 2 bases, with 3 bases between the two germline ends. Germline assignment: CDR1 LGHNA and CDR2 YNFKEQ. This CDR3 comprises 13 residues. The CDR3 reads CASSQDHTDTQYF. As DNA, the CDR3 is TGTGCCAGCAGCCAAGATCACACAGATACGCAGTATTTT.

This rearrangement joins TRBV27 to TRBJ2-7; the D gene is possibly TRBD2 (5 bases). Germline-derived CDR1 and CDR2 are MNHEY and SMNVEV (reference sequence). CDR3 length: 13 amino acids. Trimming left V 2 bases short and J 9 bases short, with 14 bases between. The DNA of the CDR3 is TGTGCCAGCAGTTTAGCGGGCCCGGTTGGGCAGTACTTC. It encodes CASSLAGPVGQYF.

The V and J genes are TRBV6-5 and TRBJ1-5; D remains unclear. Germline-derived CDR1 and CDR2 are MNHEY and SVGAGI. This CDR3 comprises 13 residues. The V end was cut by 6 bases, the J end by 7 bases, with 13 bases between. In DNA form, the CDR3 reads TGTGCCAGCAGCCACTTCCCGCAACAGCCCCAGCATTTT. This sequence encodes CASSHFPQQPQHF.

J is TRBJ2-1 and V is TRBV19; maybe TRBD2 (5 bases). This CDR3 has 14 residues. Germline CDR1 is LNHDA and CDR2 is SQIVND (reference sequence). The V end lost 7 bases, the J end lost 0 bases, and 10 bases lay between the germline ends. This CDR3 reads CASKEASSYNEQFF. Here the CDR3 DNA reads TGTGCCAGTAAGGAGGCCAGCTCCTACAATGAGCAGTTCTTC.

This chain uses TRBV19 with TRBJ1-1; 10 nucleotides match TRBD1. The CDR3 runs to 14 residues. Germline loops: CDR1 LNHDA, CDR2 SQIVND (reference sequence). With V trimmed by 6 bases and J by 1 base, 2 bases remained unmatched. The CDR3 region is CASSWTGGNTEAFF. In DNA form, the CDR3 reads TGTGCCAGTAGCTGGACAGGGGGGAACACTGAAGCTTTCTTT.

This clone was detected once. V gene TRBV6-1 combines with J gene TRBJ2-6, with 11 bases that match TRBD2. Germline CDR1 and CDR2: MNHNS and SASEGT. Losses at the gene ends were 3 bases for V and 0 bases for J; bases not matched to a gene: 7. The CDR3 covers 19 residues. CDR3 sequence reads: CASSDTLAGEGSGANVLTF. CDR3 bases: TGTGCCAGCAGTGACACACTAGCGGGGGAGGGCTCTGGGGCCAACGTCCTGACTTTC.

V is TRBV19 and J is TRBJ1-5; perhaps TRBD1 as D (5 bases). V was cut by 5 bases and J by 7 bases, with 12 bases left in between. Germline-derived CDR1 and CDR2 are LNHDA and SQIVND (reference sequence). This CDR3 contains 13 residues. The CDR3 is CASSALGGQPQHF. DNA of the CDR3: TGTGCCAGTAGTGCCTTGGGGGGGCAGCCCCAGCATTTT. Drawing the rest from reference TRBV19 and TRBJ1-5, the complete variable domain is DGGITQSPKYLFRKEGQNVTLSCEQNLNHDAMYWYRQDPGQGLRLIYYSQIVNDFQKGDIAEGYSVSREKKESFPLTVTSAQKNPTAFYLCASSALGGQPQHFGDGTRLSIL.

This chain connects TRBV19 to TRBJ1-2, with a weak D call TRBD1 (6 bases). The CDR3 contains 16 residues. Trimming took off 4 bases at V and 4 bases at J, with 19 bases between the two ends. Germline CDR1 and CDR2: LNHDA and SQIVND (reference sequence). The CDR3 sequence: CASSTPTLTGTYGYTF. CDR3 DNA sequence: TGTGCCAGTAGTACCCCTACTCTGACAGGAACCTATGGCTACACCTTC.

Notes on this clone: The sample carries other DNA sequences with the same CDR3. The rearrangement uses TRBV7-2 and TRBJ1-3; D not resolved. The V end lost 1 base, the J end lost 7 bases, and 11 bases lay between the germline ends. The CDR3 spans 14 residues. Germline values: CDR1 SGHTA, CDR2 FQGNSA. The CDR3 spells CASSLEAGRNTIYF. For the CDR3, the DNA is TGTGCCAGCAGCTTAGAGGCAGGAAGGAACACCATATATTTT.

The chain couples TRBV6-2 or TRBV6-3 to TRBJ2-2; 8 bases line up with TRBD2. The CDR3 covers 17 residues. Germline V gene lookup returns CDR1 MNHEY and CDR2 SVGEGT. The junction had 10 bases not matched to a gene; V was cut back by 0 bases and J by 7 bases. The CDR3 coding sequence is TGTGCCAGCAGTTACTCGACCGGGAGGGCCCTCGGCGGGGAGCTGTTTTTT. Protein sequence: CASSYSTGRALGGELFF.

This rearrangement joins TRBV15 to TRBJ2-1; 9 nucleotides agree with TRBD1. The V gene end was trimmed by 2 bases and the J gene end by 3 bases; junction bases not matched to a gene: 5. The germline V gene has CDR1 LNHNV and CDR2 YYDKDF (reference sequence). The CDR3 sequence is 16 residues long. The CDR3 protein is CATSRNPGQGYNEQFF. CDR3 DNA: TGTGCCACCAGCAGAAATCCGGGACAGGGCTACAATGAGCAGTTCTTC.

This chain joins TRBV18 and TRBJ1-5, with D possibly matching TRBD1 (6 bases). The V gene lost 0 bases and the J gene lost 2 bases, with 17 bases spanning the gap. Per the germline V gene, CDR1 is KGHSH and CDR2 is LQKENI. The CDR3 covers 18 residues. The CDR3 loop reads CASSPPTGWGDGNQPQHF. As DNA, the CDR3 is TGTGCCAGCTCACCACCGACAGGTTGGGGTGATGGCAATCAGCCCCAGCATTTT.

The chain has TRBV28 and TRBJ2-5; maybe TRBD2 (6 bases). Germline V gene lookup returns CDR1 MDHEN and CDR2 SYDVKM. V was shortened by 4 bases and J by 5 bases, with 14 bases between the two germline ends. The CDR3 loop spans 14 amino acids. The CDR3 loop is CASSSAGLPETQYF. The CDR3 DNA reads as TGTGCCAGCAGTTCCGCGGGACTCCCGGAGACCCAGTACTTC.

This clone was recorded once. The V gene is TRBV23-1, the J gene TRBJ2-7, with 9 positions matching TRBD1. TRBV23-1 counts as an open reading frame of uncertain function. V lost 8 bases, J lost 3 bases, and 2 bases stayed unmatched. The CDR3 sequence is 12 residues long. The CDR3 nucleotides read TGCGCCAGCCTGGGACAGGGCTACGAGCAGTACTTC. It yields the protein CASLGQGYEQYF.

This clone has a single count. The genes are TRBV5-5 and TRBJ1-5; the match to TRBD1 covers 7 bases. V shed 3 bases, J shed 2 bases, and the junction held 5 bases outside the gene matches. Per germline, CDR1 SGHKS and CDR2 YYEKEE (reference sequence). The CDR3 has 15 amino acids. The CDR3 sequence: CASSSGGGGNQPQHF. The CDR3 region has the DNA TGTGCCAGCAGCTCTGGAGGGGGCGGCAATCAGCCCCAGCATTTT.

This chain joins TRBV6-2 or TRBV6-3 and TRBJ1-5, with D maybe TRBD1 (6 bases). The V and J ends lost 5 bases and 5 bases respectively, with 16 bases between them. Germline values: CDR1 MNHEY, CDR2 SVGEGT. The CDR3 extends over 15 amino acids. The CDR3 protein is CASSTIQGPDQPQHF. CDR3 DNA sequence: TGTGCCAGCAGTACAATACAGGGACCCGATCAGCCCCAGCATTTT.

The chain links TRBV6-6 to TRBJ2-4; D possibly corresponds to TRBD1 (5 bases). Germline CDR1 is MNHNY and CDR2 is SVGAGI (reference sequence). This CDR3 is 14 amino acids long. V was shortened by 11 bases and J by 0 bases, with 14 bases between the two germline ends. CDR3 region: CASQGALAKNIQYF. The CDR3 bases are TGTGCCTCTCAGGGTGCCTTAGCCAAAAACATTCAGTACTTC.

This clone was counted a single time. The chain uses TRBV5-6 and TRBJ1-1, with D possibly matching TRBD1 (5 bases). The germline V gene has CDR1 SGHDT and CDR2 YYEEEE. The CDR3 is made up of 14 amino acids. Trimming shortened V by 2 bases and J by 4 bases, and 12 bases separated the two germline ends. CDR3 loop: CASSFQARGTEAFF. DNA for the CDR3: TGTGCCAGCAGCTTCCAGGCTAGGGGCACTGAAGCTTTCTTT.

This clone was seen a single time. This chain connects TRBV2 to TRBJ2-5, with 7 bases aligning to TRBD2. The CDR3 has 12 residues. Germline loops: CDR1 SNHLY, CDR2 FYNNEI. With V trimmed by 4 bases and J by 4 bases, 0 bases remained unmatched. Written as DNA, the CDR3 is TGTGCCAGCAGTGGCGGGGGAGAGACCCAGTACTTC. This encodes CASSGGGETQYF.

The chain combines TRBV29-1 with TRBJ2-7; 8 bases match TRBD1. CDR1 is SQVTM and CDR2 is ANQGSEA in the germline V gene. V shed 7 bases and J 0 bases; nucleotides not matched to a gene: 5. This CDR3 comprises 13 residues. Here the CDR3 DNA reads TGCAGCGGGGGGACAGGCATCTCCTACGAGCAGTACTTC. Residues: CSGGTGISYEQYF.

This chain links TRBV15 with TRBJ1-1, with a weak D call TRBD1 (6 bases). The germline V and J ends were trimmed by 0 bases and 5 bases, with 16 bases remaining between them. Germline CDR1 reads LNHNV; CDR2 reads YYDKDF (reference sequence). The CDR3 totals 16 residues. CDR3 DNA: TGTGCCACCAGCAGAGATAGCAACAGGGTAGGGACTGAAGCTTTCTTT. This codes for CATSRDSNRVGTEAFF.

For the CDR3, the DNA is TGTGCCAGCAGCTCCCAGGGTGGGGCACAAGAGACCCAGTACTTC. It is translated as CASSSQGGAQETQYF. J is TRBJ2-5 and V is TRBV7-2, with D tentatively TRBD1 (5 bases). The V end was cut by 4 bases, the J end by 2 bases, with 14 bases between. In germline, CDR1 is SGHTA, CDR2 FQGNSA. The CDR3 covers 15 residues.

The chain combines TRBV18 with TRBJ2-7; tentative D call: TRBD2 (6 bases). Germline values: CDR1 KGHSH, CDR2 LQKENI. This CDR3 is built from 13 residues. V was trimmed by 6 bases and J by 0 bases, leaving 9 bases between them. CDR3 region: CASSPGVSYEQYF. CDR3 nucleotides: TGTGCCAGCTCCCCGGGGGTCTCCTACGAGCAGTACTTC.

There are a few counts of this clone. This chain joins TRBV18 and TRBJ1-3; tentatively, D is TRBD1 (5 bases). The CDR3 consists of 15 residues. The germline CDR1 and CDR2 sequences are KGHSH and LQKENI. V dropped 2 bases and J dropped 0 bases, with 8 bases sitting between them. CDR3 loop: CASSPTGVSGNTIYF. For the CDR3, the DNA is TGTGCCAGCTCACCAACAGGAGTCTCTGGAAACACCATATATTTT.

This chain links TRBV18 with TRBJ1-6; D gene ambiguous. The CDR3 runs 15 residues. Germline values: CDR1 KGHSH, CDR2 LQKENI. Trimming stripped 6 bases from V and 10 bases from J, with 19 bases between. The DNA for the CDR3 is TGTGCCAGCTCCCGCGTCGGGGTATACGGATCACCCCTCCACTTT. Encoded protein: CASSRVGVYGSPLHF. Full variable domain (outside the CDR3, taken from reference TRBV18 and TRBJ1-6): NAGVMQNPRHLVRRRGQEARLRCSPMKGHSHVYWYRQLPEEGLKFMVYLQKENIIDESGMPKERFSAEFPKEGPSILRIQQVVRGDSAAYFCASSRVGVYGSPLHFGNGTRLTVT.

This chain joins TRBV2 and TRBJ1-5; possible D gene TRBD1, 6 bases. V was shortened by 4 bases and J by 3 bases, with 10 bases between the two germline ends. Germline V lookup: CDR1 SNHLY, CDR2 FYNNEI. CDR3 length: 14 residues. CDR3 bases: TGTGCCAGCAGTGTGGACAGCTCCAATCAGCCCCAGCATTTT. Its protein product is CASSVDSSNQPQHF.

This chain uses TRBV7-7 with TRBJ2-1; perhaps TRBD2 as D (5 bases). The CDR3 totals 14 residues. With 2 bases removed from V and 9 bases from J, the gap between germline ends came to 14 bases. CDR1 and CDR2 from the germline V gene are SSHAT and FNYEAQ (reference sequence). The CDR3 nucleotides are TGTGCCAGCAGCTTAAGCACCGCCCGGGGTGAGCAGTTCTTC. It translates to CASSLSTARGEQFF.